The sample holds many counts of the clone carrying this T cell receptor beta chain. Its matching antigen is unknown. The data derive from a study of T-cell reconstitution after alpha-beta-depleted transplantation in children. Study-wide results and limits: One year post-transplant, T-cell counts and diversity were largely derived from T cells produced anew.

In germline, CDR1 is LGHNA, CDR2 YSLEER. This CDR3 contains 18 residues. V lost 0 bases and J lost 6, with 21 bases in between. Unique molecular identifiers were incorporated during preparation of the TCRbeta library. TCRdb re-called the PCR reads with MiXCR, one entry per CDR3 protein. The sample carries around 450,000 distinct CDR3 sequences, 10% to 13% recorded once. This chain joins TRBV4-3 and TRBJ2-1, with D perhaps TRBD1 (6 bases). The sequences come from PBMCs, collected before TCRalphabeta/CD19-depleted stem cell transplant. The receptor's source is a child under 10 years old with inherited bone marrow failure, due to receive a stem cell transplant. The CDR3 region is CASSQDGAGAGDFNEQFF. CDR3 DNA sequence: TGCGCCAGCAGCCAAGATGGGGCAGGGGCAGGGGATTTCAATGAGCAGTTCTTC.